Shown below are 16 T cell receptor beta chains from a single sample sequenced in a study of response to subunit inactivated influenza vaccine. TCRdb used MiXCR to reprocess the RT-PCR reads, holding one entry per CDR3 protein. The sample has 650,000 to 850,000 distinct CDR3 sequences; over 11% are singletons. The sample here was PBMCs from blood, taken approximately 15 days before vaccination. Source of these receptors: a man aged 45-60 years who received an inactivated influenza vaccine.

A note on this clonotype: The junction does not match germline at one end; this may be a read error. This chain uses TRBV2 with TRBJ2-3, with 11 bases matching TRBD2. The germline V gene encodes CDR1 SNHLY and CDR2 FYNNEI. The CDR3 is made up of 18 amino acids. In DNA, the CDR3 is TGTACCAGCAGTTCCATAGCGGGAGGGCCGCCCAGGCCAGATACGCAGTATTTT. Translated, it gives CTSSSIAGGPPRPDTQYF.

The rearrangement joins TRBV6-5 to TRBJ1-1; D is possibly TRBD1 (6 bases). Trimming took off 0 bases at V and 4 bases at J, with 12 bases between the two ends. From germline, CDR1 is MNHEY and CDR2 SVGAGI. This CDR3 has 15 residues. This chain's CDR3 is CASSYSSGGGTEAFF. CDR3 in DNA: TGTGCCAGCAGTTACTCTTCGGGGGGCGGCACTGAAGCTTTCTTT.

V and J are TRBV15 and TRBJ1-1; D not resolved. The CDR3 loop spans 15 amino acids. Germline V CDR1 and CDR2: LNHNV, YYDKDF (reference sequence). V was shortened by 1 base and J by 1 base, with 10 bases between the two germline ends. In nucleotides, the CDR3 is TGTGCCACCAGCAGAGGTTGGGCAGGGAACACTGAAGCTTTCTTT. Its protein product is CATSRGWAGNTEAFF.

This clonotype was counted only a few times. This chain connects TRBV4-3 to TRBJ1-6; no clear D gene. Germline CDR1 and CDR2: LGHNA and YSLEER. The CDR3 extends over 13 amino acids. V lost 2 bases and J lost 7, with 6 bases in between. CDR3 in amino acids: CASSQTTNSPLHF. CDR3 nucleotides: TGCGCCAGCAGCCAAACGACCAATTCACCCCTCCACTTT.

There are a few counts of this clonotype. The J gene is TRBJ1-4, the V gene TRBV5-1; D may be TRBD1 (5 bases). The V end lost 4 bases, the J end lost 3 bases, and 16 bases lay between the germline ends. Germline CDR1 reads SGHRS; CDR2 reads YFSETQ. This CDR3 has 16 amino acids. The CDR3: CASSDGLGTPNEKLFF. For the CDR3, the DNA is TGCGCCAGCAGCGACGGACTAGGGACGCCTAATGAAAAACTGTTTTTT. The full variable domain, with the rest looked up from reference TRBV5-1 and TRBJ1-4, is KAGVTQTPRYLIKTRGQQVTLSCSPISGHRSVSWYQQTPGQGLQFLFEYFSETQRNKGNFPGRFSGRQFSNSRSEMNVSTLELGDSALYLCASSDGLGTPNEKLFFGSGTQLSVL.

The chain recombines TRBV15 with TRBJ2-1; maybe TRBD1 (6 bases). Germline CDR1 and CDR2: LNHNV and YYDKDF (reference sequence). V was shortened by 0 bases and J by 5 bases, with 11 bases between the two germline ends. There are 15 residues in the CDR3. In DNA form, the CDR3 reads TGTGCCACCAGCAGAGACCGCACAGGGAACAATGAGCAGTTCTTC. Encoded protein: CATSRDRTGNNEQFF.

This sequence joins TRBV28 and TRBJ1-2, with TRBD1 matching over 11 bases. Germline V gene sequence: CDR1 MDHEN, CDR2 SYDVKM. Trimming took 5 bases from V and 1 from J; bases not matched to a gene: 3. The CDR3 runs to 15 residues. In DNA, the CDR3 is TGTGCCAGCAGTCAGGGACAGGGGGGTAACTATGGCTACACCTTC. Translated: CASSQGQGGNYGYTF.

The V and J genes are TRBV30 and TRBJ2-7; tentatively, D is TRBD1 (5 bases). Trimming took off 7 bases at V and 3 bases at J, with 13 bases between the two ends. The length of the CDR3 is 12 residues. Germline V gene data show CDR1 as GTSNPN and CDR2 as SVGIG (reference sequence). This CDR3 is CASTDIYYEQYF. CDR3 coding DNA: TGTGCCTCGACGGACATCTACTACGAGCAGTACTTC.

The sample holds a few counts of this clonotype. The V gene is TRBV5-1, the J gene TRBJ1-3; possible D gene TRBD1, 6 bases. Trimming pared 0 bases from V and 0 bases from J, leaving 13 bases between. Germline lookup yields CDR1 SGHRS and CDR2 YFSETQ. The CDR3 runs 17 residues. The CDR3 nucleotides are TGCGCCAGCAGCTTGGACGGACAGCTGTTCTCTGGAAACACCATATATTTT. It encodes CASSLDGQLFSGNTIYF.

This clonotype was counted a few times. The chain couples TRBV6-4 to TRBJ1-4, with a tentative D call TRBD1 (6 bases). Trimming took 1 base from V and 5 from J, leaving 14 bases between them. CDR1 and CDR2 from the germline V gene are MRHNA and SNTAGT. The CDR3 consists of 16 residues. The chain's CDR3 is CASSDLGQGPNEKLFF. DNA for the CDR3: TGTGCCAGCAGTGACTTGGGGCAGGGGCCCAATGAAAAACTGTTTTTT.

The chain carries TRBV20-1 and TRBJ1-1; D gene unclear. The ends were cut back, 0 bases at V and 6 bases at J, with 5 bases in the middle. The CDR3 consists of 11 residues. Per the germline V gene, CDR1 is DFQATT and CDR2 is SNEGSKA (reference sequence). CDR3 DNA: TGCAGTGCTAGAGAGGGAGCTGAAGCTTTCTTT. Translation: CSAREGAEAFF.

The chain combines TRBV4-1 with TRBJ1-4; possible D gene TRBD1, 5 bases. V lost 4 bases and J lost 8, with 29 bases in between. The CDR3 sequence is 19 residues long. Germline V gene sequence: CDR1 MGHRA, CDR2 YSYEKL. CDR3 bases: TGCGCCAGCAGCCCCGCCCGGACACGCCACCCCTGGGGTAGGGAAAAACTGTTTTTT. Its protein product is CASSPARTRHPWGREKLFF.

There are many counts of this clonotype. The chain links TRBV7-2 to TRBJ2-1; D might be TRBD2 (7 bases). The germline CDR1 and CDR2 sequences are SGHTA and FQGNSA. V lost 6 bases and J lost 6, with 12 bases in between. This CDR3 comprises 13 residues. CDR3 amino acids: CASSLGGRNEQFF. The CDR3 nucleotides are TGTGCCAGCAGTTTGGGGGGGCGCAATGAGCAGTTCTTC.

This clonotype was observed a handful of times. The chain couples TRBV10-3 to TRBJ1-5, with 9 bases aligning to TRBD1. Germline CDR1 ENHRY, CDR2 SYGVKD. The CDR3 runs 14 residues. Germline trimming cut 4 bases from V and 4 bases from J; bases unmatched to any gene: 2. This CDR3 reads CAISVGTGNQPQHF. CDR3 nucleotide sequence: TGTGCCATCAGTGTAGGGACAGGGAATCAGCCCCAGCATTTT.

This clonotype was counted a few times. This rearrangement joins TRBV12-3 or TRBV12-4 to TRBJ2-7; TRBD2 matches at 9 bases. Unmatched junction bases numbered 6, after V lost 7 bases and J lost 2 bases. CDR3 length: 14 amino acids. CDR3 DNA sequence: TGTGCCAGCACCATAGCGGGGGACCCCTACGAGCAGTACTTC. Protein: CASTIAGDPYEQYF.

The V gene is TRBV20-1, the J gene TRBJ2-7; D might be TRBD1 (5 bases). Looked up from germline, CDR1 is DFQATT and CDR2 is SNEGSKA (reference sequence). The CDR3 extends over 15 amino acids. V lost 0 bases, J lost 3 bases, and 15 bases lay in between. The CDR3 bases are TGCAGTGCTAGAGATCAGGCAGGGTTCATCTACGAGCAGTACTTC. Amino acid sequence: CSARDQAGFIYEQYF.